Below are 5 T cell receptor beta chains sequenced from a single sample in a study of blood T cell repertoires in COVID-19. TCRdb's copy holds only in-frame clones and misses some; the assay was immunoSEQ multiplex PCR. The profile shows about 240,000 clones, approximately 86% of them singletons. The sample comprised PBMCs or T cells enriched from blood (not recorded which). The receptors were gathered from a woman in her 30s with acute COVID-19.

The count of this clone is one. J is TRBJ2-5 and V is TRBV11-3; unclear D gene. The CDR3 extends over 15 amino acids. CDR1 and CDR2 from the germline V gene are SGHNT and YENEEA. V dropped 4 bases and J dropped 5 bases, with 17 bases sitting between them. The CDR3 spells CASSSSGQSWETQYF. Here the CDR3 DNA reads TGTGCCAGCAGCTCAAGTGGGCAGTCGTGGGAGACCCAGTACTTC.

A single count supports this clone. V usage is TRBV3-1 (or the pseudogene TRBV3-2) and J usage is TRBJ2-7, with D possibly matching TRBD2 (5 bases). From germline, CDR1 is LGHDT and CDR2 YNNKEL (reference sequence). The CDR3 sequence is 14 residues long. V lost 2 bases to trimming and J lost 3 bases, with 11 bases between them. The DNA for the CDR3 is TGTGCCAGCAGCCAACCGTGTCGGGGCTACGAGCAGTACTTC. Translated: CASSQPCRGYEQYF.

V gene TRBV7-9 combines with J gene TRBJ1-5, with unresolved D. Germline CDR1 is SEHNR and CDR2 is FQNEAQ (reference sequence). The CDR3 extends over 13 amino acids. V lost 5 bases, J lost 1 base, and 6 bases lay in between. CDR3 region: CASSPVSNQPQHF. The CDR3 coding sequence is TGTGCCAGCAGCCCAGTAAGCAATCAGCCCCAGCATTTT.

This clone showed up just a few times. The gene calls are TRBV27 and TRBJ2-7, with D perhaps TRBD1 (6 bases). The CDR3 sequence is 14 residues long. V lost 5 bases and J 2 bases, leaving 13 bases between the germline ends. The germline V gene has CDR1 MNHEY and CDR2 SMNVEV (reference sequence). In nucleotides, the CDR3 is TGTGCCAGCAGTACACTTGGACAGCCCTACGAGCAGTACTTC. Encoded protein: CASSTLGQPYEQYF.

The V gene is TRBV11-2, the J gene TRBJ1-4, with TRBD1 matching over 11 bases. The V gene's germline CDR1 is SGHAT and CDR2 FQNNGV. With V trimmed by 5 bases and J by 8 bases, 7 bases remained unmatched. CDR3 length: 15 amino acids. CDR3 protein: CASSPGTGGREKLFF. In DNA, the CDR3 is TGTGCCAGCAGCCCAGGGACAGGGGGGAGGGAAAAACTGTTTTTT.